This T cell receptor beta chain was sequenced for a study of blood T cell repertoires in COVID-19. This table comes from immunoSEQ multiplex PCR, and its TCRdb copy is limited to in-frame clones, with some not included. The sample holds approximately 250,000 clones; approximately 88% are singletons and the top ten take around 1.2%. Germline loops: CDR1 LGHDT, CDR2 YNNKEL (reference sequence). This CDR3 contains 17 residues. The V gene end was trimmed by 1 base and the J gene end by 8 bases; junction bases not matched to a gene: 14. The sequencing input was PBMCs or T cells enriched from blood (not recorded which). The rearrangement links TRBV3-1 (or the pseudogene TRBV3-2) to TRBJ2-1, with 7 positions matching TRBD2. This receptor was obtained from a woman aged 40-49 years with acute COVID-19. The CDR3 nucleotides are TGTGCCAGCAGCCAAGTGGGCGCGGGAGAATTAGTCTATGAGCAGTTCTTC. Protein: CASSQVGAGELVYEQFF.